The 2 T cell receptor beta chains in this list originate from one sample, sequenced in a study of T cell responses to AZD1222 COVID-19 vaccine. Only in-frame clones appear in the TCRdb table, and some are missing; sequencing was by immunoSEQ multiplex PCR. The table includes some 150,000 clones, roughly 90% detected once. The source was peripheral blood, collected on day 0 of AZD1222 vaccination. The source of these receptors is an adult in good health.

The DNA of the CDR3 is TGTGCCAGCAGCTTAGCGCCTACACCTAGCACAGATACGCAGTATTTT. It encodes CASSLAPTPSTDTQYF. The rearrangement links TRBV7-6 to TRBJ2-3; no definite D call. CDR1 and CDR2 (germline): SGHVS, FNYEAQ. The CDR3 runs to 16 residues. V was pared by 0 bases and J by 0 bases, with 10 bases between.

This clone was seen only a few times. The CDR3 coding sequence is TGTGCCAGCAGCCATGACAGGGGAAGTCAGCCCCAGCATTTT. It encodes CASSHDRGSQPQHF. This chain joins TRBV9 and TRBJ1-5, with 8 bases lining up with TRBD1. CDR3 length: 14 residues. CDR1 and CDR2 from the germline V gene are SGDLS and YYNGEE. The J segment lost 6 bases and the V segment lost 4 bases, leaving 6 bases of the junction unmatched.